This T cell receptor (beta chain) appears in the sequencing data of a study of T cell changes during pregnancy in multiple sclerosis. Germline V gene sequence: CDR1 SGHRS, CDR2 YFSETQ. Trimming shortened V by 0 bases and J by 4 bases, and 11 bases separated the two germline ends. The CDR3 has 15 residues. Sequenced by immunoSEQ multiplex PCR; TCRdb stores in-frame clones only, minus some. This table has under 130,000 clones, approximately 89% appearing once. Sequencing was performed on peripheral blood, taken after pregnancy. This chain uses TRBV5-1 with TRBJ2-1; D gene unclear. The TCR comes from a female donor with multiple sclerosis, enrolled in a pregnancy study. This CDR3 reads CASSLALVRYNEQFF. The CDR3 DNA is TGCGCCAGCAGCTTGGCTCTAGTACGGTACAATGAGCAGTTCTTC.